What follows is one T cell receptor (beta chain) and its context. The data originate from a study of CD8+ T cells in alopecia areata. Treatment noted: oral pan-JAK inhibitor, 5-10 mg twice daily. Extraction of RNA preceded its reverse transcription into cDNA, which served as the sequencing template. The data were produced by immunoSEQ multiplex PCR, yet TCRdb's version contains in-frame clones alone and is incomplete. The data contain about 190,000 clones, around 60% of them singletons. Germline loops: CDR1 SQVTM, CDR2 ANQGSEA. Trimming left V 5 bases short and J 4 bases short, with 10 bases between. The CDR3 is 12 residues long.

The chain combines TRBV29-1 with TRBJ2-3; D remains ambiguous. Sequenced material: CD4+ T cells sorted from blood, taken at approximately week 49, from a patient treated with tofacitinib. The TCR was taken from a human donor with alopecia areata. CDR3 nucleotide sequence: TGCAGCGTTCGATCGCTGTCAGATACGCAGTATTTT. Its translation is CSVRSLSDTQYF.